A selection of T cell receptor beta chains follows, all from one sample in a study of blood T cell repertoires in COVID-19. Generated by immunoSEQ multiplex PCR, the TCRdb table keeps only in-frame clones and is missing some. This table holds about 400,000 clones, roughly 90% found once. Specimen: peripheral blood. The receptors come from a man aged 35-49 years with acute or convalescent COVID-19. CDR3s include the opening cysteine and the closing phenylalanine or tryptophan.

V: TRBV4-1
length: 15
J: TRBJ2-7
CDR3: CASSQASFSSYEQYF

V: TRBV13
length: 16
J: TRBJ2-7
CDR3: CASSDTTDDDLNEQYF

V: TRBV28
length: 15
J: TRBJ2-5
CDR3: CASSPTGRTQETQYF

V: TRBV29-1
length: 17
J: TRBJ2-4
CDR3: CSVLPIPGTGAKNIQYF

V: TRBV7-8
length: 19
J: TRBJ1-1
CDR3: CASSQLPPINRGPNTEAFF

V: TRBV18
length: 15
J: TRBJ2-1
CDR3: CASSPRTSGHNEQFF

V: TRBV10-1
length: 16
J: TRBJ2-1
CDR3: CASSELQGSSYNEQFF

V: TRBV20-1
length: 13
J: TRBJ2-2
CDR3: CSASRGDTGELFF

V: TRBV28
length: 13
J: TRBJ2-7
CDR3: CASSTGQGSEQYF

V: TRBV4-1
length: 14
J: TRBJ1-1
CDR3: CASSPGMVITEAFF

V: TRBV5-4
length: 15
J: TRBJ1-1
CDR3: CASSLDLGRNTEAFF

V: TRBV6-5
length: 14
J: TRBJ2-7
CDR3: CASSYGSVYYEQYF